This entry is about one TCR beta chain. Its antigen is unidentified. The time point was: after dendritic cell vaccination, including at tumor progression/relapse. These data originate in a study of glioma-infiltrating T cells after dendritic cell vaccination. Points from the study as a whole: Complete blood and tumor specimen sets were limited to few patients.

TCRdb's copy holds only in-frame clones and misses some; the assay was immunoSEQ multiplex PCR. The data show 85,000 to 100,000 clones, roughly four fifths seen once. The germline V and J ends were trimmed by 5 bases and 2 bases, with 8 bases remaining between them. There are 13 residues in the CDR3. CDR1 is SGHTA, CDR2 FQGNSA, per germline. This sample comprised blood, obtained after dendritic cell vaccination. V is TRBV7-2 and J is TRBJ2-3; tentative D call: TRBD2 (6 bases). The source is a human donor with glioblastoma. In DNA, the CDR3 is TGTGCCAGCAGCGGGGGACTCACAGATACGCAGTATTTT. Protein sequence: CASSGGLTDTQYF.